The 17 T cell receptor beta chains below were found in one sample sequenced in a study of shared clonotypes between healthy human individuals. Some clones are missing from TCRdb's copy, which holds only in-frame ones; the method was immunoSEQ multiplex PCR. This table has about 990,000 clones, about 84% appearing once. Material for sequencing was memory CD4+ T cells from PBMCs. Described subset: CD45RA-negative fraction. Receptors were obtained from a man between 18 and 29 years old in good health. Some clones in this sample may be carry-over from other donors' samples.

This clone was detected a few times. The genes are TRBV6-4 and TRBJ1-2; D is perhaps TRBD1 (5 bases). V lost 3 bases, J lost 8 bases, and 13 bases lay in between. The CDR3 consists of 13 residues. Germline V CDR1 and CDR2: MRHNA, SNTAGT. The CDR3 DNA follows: TGTGCCAGCAGTGATACTAGGGGAAGGGGCTACACCTTC. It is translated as CASSDTRGRGYTF.

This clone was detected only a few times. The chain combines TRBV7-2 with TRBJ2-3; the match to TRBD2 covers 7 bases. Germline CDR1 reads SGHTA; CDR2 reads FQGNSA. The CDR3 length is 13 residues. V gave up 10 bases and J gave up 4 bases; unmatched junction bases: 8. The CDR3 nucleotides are TGTGCCACCGGGGGAGGGTACGCAGATACGCAGTATTTT. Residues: CATGGGYADTQYF.

The CDR3 is CSATDTYEQYF. The CDR3 DNA is TGCAGTGCTACTGACACTTACGAGCAGTACTTC. The rearrangement uses TRBV20-1 and TRBJ2-7; D is unclear. Germline values: CDR1 DFQATT, CDR2 SNEGSKA (reference sequence). Trimming cost V 4 bases and J 4 bases, with 8 bases left between them. The CDR3 contains 11 residues.

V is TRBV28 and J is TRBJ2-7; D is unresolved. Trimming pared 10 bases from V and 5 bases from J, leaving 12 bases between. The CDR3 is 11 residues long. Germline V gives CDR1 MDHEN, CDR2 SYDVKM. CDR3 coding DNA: TGTGCCACCAACGACGAGGACGAGCAGTACTTC. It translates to CATNDEDEQYF.

The CDR3 nucleotides read TGTGCCAGCTCGGAACGCACCGGCGGATACTACGAGCAGTACTTC. This gives the protein CASSERTGGYYEQYF. This sequence joins TRBV18 and TRBJ2-7; D remains ambiguous. Trimming took 6 bases from V and 3 from J, leaving 18 bases between them. CDR3 size: 15 residues. Looked up from germline, CDR1 is KGHSH and CDR2 is LQKENI.

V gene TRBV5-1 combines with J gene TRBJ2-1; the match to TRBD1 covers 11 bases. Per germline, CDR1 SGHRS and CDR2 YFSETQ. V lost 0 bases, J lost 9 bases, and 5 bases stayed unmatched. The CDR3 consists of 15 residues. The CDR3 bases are TGCGCCAGCAGCTTGGAGGGACAGGGGGTGGGTGAGCAGTTCTTC. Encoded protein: CASSLEGQGVGEQFF.

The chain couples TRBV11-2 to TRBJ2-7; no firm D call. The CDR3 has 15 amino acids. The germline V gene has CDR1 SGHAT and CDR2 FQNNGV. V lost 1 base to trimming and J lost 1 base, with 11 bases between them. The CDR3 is CASSLARVQSYEQYF. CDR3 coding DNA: TGTGCCAGCAGCTTAGCCCGGGTACAATCCTACGAGCAGTACTTC.

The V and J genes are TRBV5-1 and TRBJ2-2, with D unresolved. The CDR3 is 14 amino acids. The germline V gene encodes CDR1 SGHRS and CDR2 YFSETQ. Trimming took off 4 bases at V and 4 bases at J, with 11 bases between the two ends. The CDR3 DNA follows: TGCGCCAGCAGCGATGTTACGGTCACCGGGGAGCTGTTTTTT. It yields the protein CASSDVTVTGELFF.

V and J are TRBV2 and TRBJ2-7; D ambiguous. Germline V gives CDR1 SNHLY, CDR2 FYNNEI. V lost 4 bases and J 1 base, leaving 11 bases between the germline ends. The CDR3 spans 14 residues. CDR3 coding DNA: TGTGCCAGCAGTGGACAATTAGCATCCTACGAGCAGTACTTC. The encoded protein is CASSGQLASYEQYF.

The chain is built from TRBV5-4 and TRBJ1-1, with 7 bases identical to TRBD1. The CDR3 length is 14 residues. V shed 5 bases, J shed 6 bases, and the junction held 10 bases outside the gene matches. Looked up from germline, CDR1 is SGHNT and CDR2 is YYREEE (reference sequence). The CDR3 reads CASRKFTGDPEAFF. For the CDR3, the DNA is TGTGCCAGCAGAAAATTCACAGGGGACCCTGAAGCTTTCTTT.

The CDR3 DNA reads as TGTGCCAGCAGTTTCAATCTAGAGCGGGAGATCGAGCAGTACTTC. Protein: CASSFNLEREIEQYF. The genes are TRBV28 and TRBJ2-7, with 8 bases aligning to TRBD2. Germline lookup yields CDR1 MDHEN and CDR2 SYDVKM. With V trimmed by 3 bases and J by 6 bases, 10 bases remained unmatched. The CDR3 runs to 15 residues. The whole variable domain, filled in from reference TRBV28 and TRBJ2-7, reads DVKVTQSSRYLVKRTGEKVFLECVQDMDHENMFWYRQDPGLGLRLIYFSYDVKMKEKGDIPEGYSVSREKKERFSLILESASTNQTSMYLCASSFNLEREIEQYFGPGTRLTVT.

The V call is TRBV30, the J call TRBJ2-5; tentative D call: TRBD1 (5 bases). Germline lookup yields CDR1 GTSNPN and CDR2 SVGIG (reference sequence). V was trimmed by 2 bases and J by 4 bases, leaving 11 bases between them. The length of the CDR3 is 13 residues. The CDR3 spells CAWSPGRAETQYF. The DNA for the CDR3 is TGTGCCTGGAGTCCCGGCAGGGCAGAGACCCAGTACTTC.

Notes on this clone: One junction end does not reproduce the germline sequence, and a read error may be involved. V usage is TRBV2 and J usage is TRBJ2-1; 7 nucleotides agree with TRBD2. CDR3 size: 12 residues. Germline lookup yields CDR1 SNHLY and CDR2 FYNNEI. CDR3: CASSEVLAAGVF. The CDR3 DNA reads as TGTGCCAGCAGTGAAGTCTTGGCGGCGGGGGTCTTC.

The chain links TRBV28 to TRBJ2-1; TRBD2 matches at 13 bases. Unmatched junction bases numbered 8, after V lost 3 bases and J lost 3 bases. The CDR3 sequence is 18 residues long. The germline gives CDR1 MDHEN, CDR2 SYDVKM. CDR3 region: CASSLQGLAGSRYNEQFF. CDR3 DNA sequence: TGTGCCAGCAGTTTGCAGGGACTAGCGGGATCACGCTACAATGAGCAGTTCTTC.

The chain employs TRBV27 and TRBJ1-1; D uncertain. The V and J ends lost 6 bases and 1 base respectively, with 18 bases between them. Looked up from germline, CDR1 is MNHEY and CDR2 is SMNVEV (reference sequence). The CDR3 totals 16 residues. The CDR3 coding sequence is TGTGCCAGCAGCCCTGGGTTTGGCAGGCCGAACACTGAAGCTTTCTTT. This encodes CASSPGFGRPNTEAFF.

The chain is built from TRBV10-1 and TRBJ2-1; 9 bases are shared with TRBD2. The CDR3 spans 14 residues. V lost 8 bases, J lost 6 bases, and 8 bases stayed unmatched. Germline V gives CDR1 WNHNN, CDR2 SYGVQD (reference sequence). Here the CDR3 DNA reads TGCGCCAGCTCCGATAGCGGGAGAGGCAATGAGCAGTTCTTC. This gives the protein CASSDSGRGNEQFF.

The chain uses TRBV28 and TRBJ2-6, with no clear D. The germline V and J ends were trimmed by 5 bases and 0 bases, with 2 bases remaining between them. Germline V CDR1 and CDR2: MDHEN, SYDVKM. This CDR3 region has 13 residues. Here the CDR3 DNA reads TGTGCCAGCAGTAACTCTGGGGCCAACGTCCTGACTTTC. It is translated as CASSNSGANVLTF.